This TCR beta chain was sequenced during a study of radiotherapy plus CTLA-4 blockade in lung cancer. As for the study in general: Objective responses occurred in 18% of patients; around 30% had disease control.

Focal radiation plus CTLA-4 blockade with ipilimumab was administered to patients who had chemo-refractory metastatic non-small-cell lung cancer. Study observations and caveats: Tumor-derived TCR clones expanded in blood after radiotherapy plus ipilimumab.

Comments on this clone: Its antigen is not identified.

The ends lost 4 bases at V and 7 bases at J; junction bases unmatched: 5. From germline, CDR1 is SEHNR and CDR2 FQNEAQ (reference sequence). The CDR3 has 13 residues. The repertoire was sequenced with immunoSEQ multiplex PCR; TCRdb's copy has only in-frame clones and lacks some. This table has 85,000 to 90,000 clones, about 88% appearing once. The sample was peripheral blood, taken from a patient treated with radiotherapy plus ipilimumab. The source is a human donor with non-small cell lung cancer that progressed on radiotherapy plus ipilimumab. The genes are TRBV7-9 and TRBJ1-1, with 8 nucleotides matching TRBD1. The CDR3 region has the DNA TGTGCCAGCAGCTCGACCGGACAGGGTGAAGCTTTCTTT. Translated, it gives CASSSTGQGEAFF.